The 4 T cell receptor beta chains below all came from one sample that was sequenced in a study of T cells in Graves' hyperthyroidism and ophthalmopathy. TCR beta CDR3 sequences were amplified from RNA transcripts. The primer set for the first-round RT-PCR of the TCR CDR3 was HTBI. TCRdb independently ran MiXCR on the multiplex PCR reads; one entry per CDR3 protein. The sample holds fewer than 650,000 distinct CDR3 sequences, roughly 14% seen once. The sequencing input was blood. The receptors shown here come from a woman in her thirties or forties with Graves' ophthalmopathy.

This clonotype was seen at least ten times. V gene TRBV6-5 combines with J gene TRBJ2-7; TRBD2 matches 7 bases. Germline loops: CDR1 MNHEY, CDR2 SVGAGI. This CDR3 comprises 15 residues. Trimming removed 8 bases from V and 0 bases from J; junction bases left unmatched: 10. The CDR3 region has the DNA TGTGCCAGCTCCAGGGCTAGCGGAAGCTCCTACGAGCAGTACTTC. It is translated as CASSRASGSSYEQYF.

At least ten counts were recorded for this clonotype. The chain uses TRBV12-3 or TRBV12-4 and TRBJ2-5; TRBD2 matches at 11 bases. The ends lost 6 bases at V and 3 bases at J; junction bases unmatched: 6. The CDR3 runs 15 residues. The CDR3 coding sequence is TGTGCCAGCAGCCAGACTAGCGGGACCGAAGAGACCCAGTACTTC. As protein: CASSQTSGTEETQYF.

This clonotype was counted many times. The chain combines TRBV7-2 with TRBJ2-5; no definite D call. The germline V and J ends were trimmed by 5 bases and 5 bases, with 9 bases remaining between them. CDR1 is SGHTA and CDR2 is FQGNSA in the germline V gene. The length of the CDR3 is 12 residues. The CDR3 sequence is CASSPPKETQYF. CDR3 in DNA: TGTGCCAGCAGCCCGCCCAAGGAGACCCAGTACTTC.

This clonotype has a count of ten or more. The J gene is TRBJ2-5, the V gene TRBV2; 10 bases match TRBD1. Germline V gene data show CDR1 as SNHLY and CDR2 as FYNNEI. The CDR3 length is 12 residues. V gave up 8 bases and J gave up 4 bases; unmatched junction bases: 1. The DNA for the CDR3 is TGTGCCAGCGGACAGGGGGGAGAGACCCAGTACTTC. This encodes CASGQGGETQYF.